This TCR beta chain was obtained from a study of blood T cell repertoires in COVID-19 (dated by TCRdb to 2020 to 2022). Notes on the research overall: Collaborator samples came from the United States, Italy and Spain and covered acute and convalescent phases of COVID-19. The prospective study material was composed of cDNA or gDNA derived from T cells, B-cell-depleted T cells, or PBMCs. Subjects who had been exposed to COVID-19, were actively infected with it, or had recovered from it provided the deeply sampled blood TCRbeta repertoires that made up the dataset. The repertoires were released in a freely available public database meant as a resource for research on the immune response to SARS-CoV-2. Samples came from the ongoing ImmuneRACE study (first 160 participants) plus 1,254 subjects from 6 global collaborators. Nearly every sample came with metadata listing a de-identified subject ID, COVID-19 status, age in years and sex. HLA class I and class II types, where available, came from metadata supplied by the sample provider rather than from assay-based typing.

The immunoSEQ Assay, a bias-controlled multiplex PCR, was used to amplify TCRbeta CDR3 regions from genomic DNA. Per the original workflow: The number of nucleated cells in each sample was estimated from the amplification of reference gene primers within the assay. Sequence reads were collapsed and filtered to measure the absolute abundance of every unique TCRbeta CDR3 rearrangement. For each sample, productive Simpson clonality was calculated as the square root of Simpson's diversity index over productive rearrangements. TCRdb re-hosts the immuneACCESS table, in-frame sequences only. Its copies lack some clones; in the studies checked, an unresolved V gene accounts for under half of them, and the cause for the rest is not known. Clone size and the V and J calls come from that table; the DNA yielded D and trimming. This sample lists about 77,000 clones; roughly 78% were detected once. The top ten clones comprise around 5% of the sample.

Overall results and qualifications from the work: The quantity of clinical and demographic metadata differed by source and by participant and was supplied without curation.

As to this clone: Its binding antigen is unknown. No quality values exist for individual bases; no much larger clone is one base distant.

Collaborating institutions collected whole blood in K2EDTA tubes following their own protocols. For TCRbeta analysis, collaborator samples were shipped as frozen whole blood, as isolated PBMCs, or as DNA extracted from either sample type. The receptor was isolated from a woman between 65 and 79 years old with acute or convalescent COVID-19. Sequencing was performed on peripheral blood.

The DNA sequence is as follows: TGTGCCAGTACCACCAAGGGGGTAAACAGGGTTGTTCAGCCCCAGCATTTT. It specifies CASTTKGVNRVVQPQHF. The chain is assembled from TRBV19 and TRBJ1-5; a tentative D match to TRBD1 spans 6 bases. Via the germline V gene (reference sequence), CDR1 is LNHDA and CDR2 SQIVND. Spanning cysteine to phenylalanine, the CDR3 consists of 17 amino acids. Only the CDR3 DNA stays, 51 bases, in frame from base 1. The junction carries 25 bases between V and J, which are trimmed by 7 bases and 6 bases respectively.